The clone carrying this TCR beta chain was recorded at least ten times. Its antigen remains unknown. TCRdb reprocessed the 5' RACE reads with MiXCR, giving one entry per CDR3 protein. This table holds 250,000 to 300,000 distinct CDR3 sequences, 9.5% found once. These data come from a study of identical twins. Overall study results and limits: Abundant beta clonotypes from cord blood bore fewer insertions; memory repertoires lacked this pattern.

A further study also used this sample, focusing on yellow fever vaccine responses in identical twins.

The source of this sequence is a woman aged 18-29 years in good health. The sequencing input was CD8+ T cells sorted from blood.

CDR3 DNA: TGTGCCAGCAGTACCGCGGCAGGGGGCGCATCCTATAACTATGGCTACACCTTC. Its translation is CASSTAAGGASYNYGYTF. This chain joins TRBV27 and TRBJ1-2, with 8 nucleotides matching TRBD1. Looked up from germline, CDR1 is MNHEY and CDR2 is SMNVEV (reference sequence). CDR3 length equals 18 residues. J was trimmed by 1 base and V by 5 bases; bases with no gene match: 15.